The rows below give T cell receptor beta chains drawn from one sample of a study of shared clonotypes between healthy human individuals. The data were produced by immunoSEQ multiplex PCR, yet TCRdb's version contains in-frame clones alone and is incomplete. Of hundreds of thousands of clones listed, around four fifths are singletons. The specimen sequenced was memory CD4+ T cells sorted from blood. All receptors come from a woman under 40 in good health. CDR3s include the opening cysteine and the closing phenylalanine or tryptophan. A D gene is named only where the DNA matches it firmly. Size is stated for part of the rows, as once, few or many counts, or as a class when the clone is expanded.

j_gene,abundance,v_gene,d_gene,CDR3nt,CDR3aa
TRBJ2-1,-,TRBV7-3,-,TGTGCCAGCAGCTTATTGCGGAACCGTATTAATGAGCAGTTCTTC,CASSLLRNRINEQFF
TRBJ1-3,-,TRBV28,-,TGTGCCAGCAGTTATCCGCGGGGAGGAAACACCATATATTTT,CASSYPRGGNTIYF
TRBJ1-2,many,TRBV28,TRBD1,TGTGCCAGCAGTTTTGATCAGGGGGCTCGAGGCTACACCTTC,CASSFDQGARGYTF
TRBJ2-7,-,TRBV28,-,TGTGCCAGCAGTTTAATCCCCAAGGGCCCTCCCTACGAGCAGTACTTC,CASSLIPKGPPYEQYF
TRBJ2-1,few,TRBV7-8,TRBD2,TGTGCCAGCAGGAGGAGCGGGAGGGCTTACAATGAGCAGTTCTTC,CASRRSGRAYNEQFF
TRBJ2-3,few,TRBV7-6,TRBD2,TGTGCCAGCAGCTTAAGGGCTAGCGGGTTCCCAGATACGCAGTATTTT,CASSLRASGFPDTQYF
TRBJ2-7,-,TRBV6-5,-,TGTGCCAGCTGCAGGACAGCGGAAACTTACGAGCAGTACTTC,CASCRTAETYEQYF
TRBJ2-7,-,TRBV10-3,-,TGTGCCATCAGTGAGGTGTCCTACGAGCAGTACTTC,CAISEVSYEQYF
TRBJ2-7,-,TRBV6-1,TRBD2,TGTGCCAGCAGTCTAGCGGGTTTCTACGAGCAGTACTTC,CASSLAGFYEQYF
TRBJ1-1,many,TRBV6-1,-,TGTGCCAGCAGATACCGGGACATTACCCGGCGGGCTTTCTTT,CASRYRDITRRAFF
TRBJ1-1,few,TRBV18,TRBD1,TGTGCCAGCTCGCCCAGAAGACAGGGGGCCCTACACACTGAAGCTTTCTTT,CASSPRRQGALHTEAFF
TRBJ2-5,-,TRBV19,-,TGTGCCAGTAGTATAGACCTCTATCGGGAGACCCAGTACTTC,CASSIDLYRETQYF
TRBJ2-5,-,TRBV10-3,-,TGTGCCATCAGTGAGTCGGGGGGATACCAAGAGACCCAGTACTTC,CAISESGGYQETQYF
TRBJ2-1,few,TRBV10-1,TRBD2,TGCGCCAGCACCTCCGGGACTAGCGGCGAGCAGTTCTTC,CASTSGTSGEQFF
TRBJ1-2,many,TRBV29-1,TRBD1,TGCAGCGTTGAATTATCCGGGACAGGGGTTGGCTACACCTTC,CSVELSGTGVGYTF
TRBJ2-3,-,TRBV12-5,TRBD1,TGTGCTAGTGGTTTAGGACAGGGCCCAGATACGCAGTATTTT,CASGLGQGPDTQYF
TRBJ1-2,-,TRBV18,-,TGTGCCAGCTCACCGAGCGTAACTTATGGCTACACCTTC,CASSPSVTYGYTF
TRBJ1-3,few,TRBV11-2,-,TGTGCCAGCAGCCTCCGGACTCTGGGAACTGGAAACACCATATATTTT,CASSLRTLGTGNTIYF
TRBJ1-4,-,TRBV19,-,TGTGCCAGTAGTATAGTAGGAGCGACTAATGAAAAACTGTTTTTT,CASSIVGATNEKLFF
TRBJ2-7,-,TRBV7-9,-,TGTGCCAGCAGCTTAGAGGTGGGGACCTACGAGCAGTACTTC,CASSLEVGTYEQYF
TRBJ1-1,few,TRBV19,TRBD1,TGTGCCAGTACAAAGGACAGGGAATATGGGAGGGCTGTCTTT,CASTKDREYGRAVF
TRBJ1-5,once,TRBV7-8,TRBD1,TGTGCCAGCAGCCCGGACAGGGCGGATTTGCAGCCCCAGCATTTT,CASSPDRADLQPQHF
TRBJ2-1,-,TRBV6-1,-,TGTGCCAGCAGTGGGGGAGACCCCTACAATGAGCAGTTCTTC,CASSGGDPYNEQFF
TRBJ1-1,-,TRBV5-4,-,TGTGCCAGCAGCTACTTGAACACTGAAGCTTTCTTT,CASSYLNTEAFF
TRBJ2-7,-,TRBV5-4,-,TGTGCCAGCAGCTCAAGCGGGTTCCTGTTGGGGGAGCAGTACTTC,CASSSSGFLLGEQYF
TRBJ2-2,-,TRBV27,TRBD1,TGTGCCAGCGGCTCCGCACAGGGGGGCACCGGGGAGCTGTTTTTT,CASGSAQGGTGELFF
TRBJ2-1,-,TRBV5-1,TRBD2,TGCGCCAGCAGCGTTGCGACTAGCGGTTACAATGAGCAGTTCTTC,CASSVATSGYNEQFF
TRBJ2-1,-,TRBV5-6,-,TGTGCCAGCAGCTTGGTGGGCTCTAACGACAATGAGCAGTTCTTC,CASSLVGSNDNEQFF
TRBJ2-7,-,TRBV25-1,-,TGTGCCAGCAGAGCCGGGACGGGGTACGAGCAGTACTTC,CASRAGTGYEQYF
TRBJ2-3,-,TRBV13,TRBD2,TGTGCCAGCAGCATAGCACTAGCGGTCACAGATACGCAGTATTTT,CASSIALAVTDTQYF
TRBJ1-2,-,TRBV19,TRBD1,TGTGCCAGTAGTACCTCGGTGGCAGGGGGCTATGGCTACACCTTC,CASSTSVAGGYGYTF
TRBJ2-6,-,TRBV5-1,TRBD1,TGCGCCAGCAGCCCGAGGGCAGGGGGCATAGCTGGGGCCAACGTCCTGACTTTC,CASSPRAGGIAGANVLTF
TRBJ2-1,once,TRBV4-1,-,TGCGCCAGCAGCCAAGGGGACTTGGTCTACAATGAGCAGTTCTTC,CASSQGDLVYNEQFF
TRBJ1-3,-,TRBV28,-,TGTGCCAGCAGAGCGAGGGCCCTACAAAGCCGAAACACCATATATTTT,CASRARALQSRNTIYF
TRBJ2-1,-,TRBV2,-,TGTGCCAGCAAGGTTGACGAGGACCTTAGGAATGAGCAGTTCTTC,CASKVDEDLRNEQFF
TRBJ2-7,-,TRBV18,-,TGTGCCAGCTCACCGGGTAGTGGGTCTACCTACGAGCAGTACTTC,CASSPGSGSTYEQYF
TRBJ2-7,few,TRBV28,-,TGTGCCAGCAGTTTACAGGGGTCGGAGCAGTACTTC,CASSLQGSEQYF
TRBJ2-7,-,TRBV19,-,TGTGCCAGTAGTATCAATGGGCAACGGGAGCAGTACTTC,CASSINGQREQYF
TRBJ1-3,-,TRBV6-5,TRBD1,TGTGCCAGCAGTCCCCGGGACAGGGAGACAAACACCATATATTTT,CASSPRDRETNTIYF
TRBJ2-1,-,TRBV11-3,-,TGTGCCAGCAGCTTAGTTTGGCAGGGGGGCAATGAGCAGTTCTTC,CASSLVWQGGNEQFF
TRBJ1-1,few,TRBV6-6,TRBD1,TGTGCCAGCAGTTACACGACAGGGTTAACTGAAGCTTTCTTT,CASSYTTGLTEAFF
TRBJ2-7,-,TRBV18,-,TGTGCCAGCTCACTTGATTACGAGCAGTACTTC,CASSLDYEQYF
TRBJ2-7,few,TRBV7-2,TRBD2,TGTGCCAGCAGCTCCGGGACTACCATCGTTCTAGAGCAGTACTTC,CASSSGTTIVLEQYF
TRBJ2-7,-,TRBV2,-,TGTGCCAGCAGGGCGGGCAACGAGCAGTACTTC,CASRAGNEQYF